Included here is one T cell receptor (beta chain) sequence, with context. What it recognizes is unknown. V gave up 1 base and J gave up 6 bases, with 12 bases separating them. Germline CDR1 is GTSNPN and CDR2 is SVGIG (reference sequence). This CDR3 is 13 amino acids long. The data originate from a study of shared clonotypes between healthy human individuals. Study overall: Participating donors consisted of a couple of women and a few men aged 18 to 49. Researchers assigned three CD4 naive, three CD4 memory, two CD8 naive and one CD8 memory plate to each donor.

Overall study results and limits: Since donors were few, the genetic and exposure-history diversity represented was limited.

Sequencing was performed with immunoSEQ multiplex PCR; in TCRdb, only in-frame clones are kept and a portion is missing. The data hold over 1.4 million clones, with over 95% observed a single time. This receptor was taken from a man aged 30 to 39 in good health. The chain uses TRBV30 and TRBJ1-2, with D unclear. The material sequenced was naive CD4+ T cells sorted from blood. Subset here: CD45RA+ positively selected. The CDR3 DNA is TGTGCCTGGAGTGAGTGGGCAGCAGATGGCTACACCTTC. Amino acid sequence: CAWSEWAADGYTF.